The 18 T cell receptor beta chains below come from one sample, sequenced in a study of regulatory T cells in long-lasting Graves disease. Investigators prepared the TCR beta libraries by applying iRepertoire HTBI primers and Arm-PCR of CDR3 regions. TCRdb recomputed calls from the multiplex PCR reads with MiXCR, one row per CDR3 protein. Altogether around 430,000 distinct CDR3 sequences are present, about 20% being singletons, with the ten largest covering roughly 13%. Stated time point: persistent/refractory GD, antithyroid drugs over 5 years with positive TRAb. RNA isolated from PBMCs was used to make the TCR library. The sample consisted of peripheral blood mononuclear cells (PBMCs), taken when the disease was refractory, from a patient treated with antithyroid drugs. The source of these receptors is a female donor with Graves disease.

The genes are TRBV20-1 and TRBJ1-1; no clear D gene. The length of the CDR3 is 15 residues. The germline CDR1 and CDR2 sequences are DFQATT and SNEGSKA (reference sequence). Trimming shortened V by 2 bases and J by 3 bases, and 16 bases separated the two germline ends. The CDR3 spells CSARTSGLWDTEAFF. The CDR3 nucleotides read TGCAGTGCTAGAACCTCGGGATTGTGGGACACTGAAGCTTTCTTT.

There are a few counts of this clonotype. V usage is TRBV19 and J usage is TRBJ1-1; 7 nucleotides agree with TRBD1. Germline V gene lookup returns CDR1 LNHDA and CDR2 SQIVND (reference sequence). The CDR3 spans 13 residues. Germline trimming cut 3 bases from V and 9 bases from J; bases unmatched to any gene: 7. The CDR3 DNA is TGTGCCAGTAGTATCGGTACAGGGGTGCAAGCTTTCTTT. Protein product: CASSIGTGVQAFF.

The CDR3 loop reads CASSPGQGTTGANVLTF. CDR3 DNA: TGTGCCAGTAGCCCGGGACAGGGGACGACTGGGGCCAACGTCCTGACTTTC. The gene calls are TRBV19 and TRBJ2-6; 10 nucleotides agree with TRBD1. V was clipped by 6 bases and J by 2 bases; unmatched bases: 7. This CDR3 is 17 amino acids long. Germline-derived CDR1 and CDR2 are LNHDA and SQIVND (reference sequence).

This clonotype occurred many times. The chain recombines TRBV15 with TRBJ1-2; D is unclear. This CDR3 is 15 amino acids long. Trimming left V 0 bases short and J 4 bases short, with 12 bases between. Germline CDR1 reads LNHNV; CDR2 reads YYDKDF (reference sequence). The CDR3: CATSRDRQSGYGYTF. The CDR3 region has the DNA TGTGCCACCAGCAGAGATAGGCAGTCTGGCTATGGCTACACCTTC.

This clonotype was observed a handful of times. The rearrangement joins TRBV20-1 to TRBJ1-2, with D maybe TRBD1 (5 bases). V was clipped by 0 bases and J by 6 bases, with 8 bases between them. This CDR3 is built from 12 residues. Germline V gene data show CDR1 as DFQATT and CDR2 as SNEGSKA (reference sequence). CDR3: CSAREGENGYTF. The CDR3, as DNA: TGCAGTGCTAGAGAGGGGGAGAATGGCTACACCTTC.

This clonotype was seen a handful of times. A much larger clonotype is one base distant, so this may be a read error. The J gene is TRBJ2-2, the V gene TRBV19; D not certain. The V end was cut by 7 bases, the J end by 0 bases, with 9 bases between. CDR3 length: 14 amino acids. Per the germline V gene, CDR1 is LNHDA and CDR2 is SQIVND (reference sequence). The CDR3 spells CASILNANTGELFF. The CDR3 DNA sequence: TGTGCCAGTATACTGAACGCGAACACCGGGGAGCTGTTTTTT.

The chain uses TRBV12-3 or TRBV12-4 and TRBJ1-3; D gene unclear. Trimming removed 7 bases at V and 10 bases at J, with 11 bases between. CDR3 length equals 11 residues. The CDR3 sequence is CASTPLGTIYF. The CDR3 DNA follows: TGTGCCAGCACCCCCCTAGGGACCATATATTTT.

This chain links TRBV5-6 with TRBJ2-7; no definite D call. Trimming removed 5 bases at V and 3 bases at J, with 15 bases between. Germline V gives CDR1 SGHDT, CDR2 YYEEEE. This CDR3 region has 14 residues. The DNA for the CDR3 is TGTGCCAGCAGGTCGCGGCTCCCCGGCTACGAGCAGTACTTC. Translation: CASRSRLPGYEQYF. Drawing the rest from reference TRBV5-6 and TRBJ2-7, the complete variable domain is DAGVTQSPTHLIKTRGQQVTLRCSPKSGHDTVSWYQQALGQGPQFIFQYYEEEERQRGNFPDRFSGHQFPNYSSELNVNALLLGDSALYLCASRSRLPGYEQYFGPGTRLTVT.

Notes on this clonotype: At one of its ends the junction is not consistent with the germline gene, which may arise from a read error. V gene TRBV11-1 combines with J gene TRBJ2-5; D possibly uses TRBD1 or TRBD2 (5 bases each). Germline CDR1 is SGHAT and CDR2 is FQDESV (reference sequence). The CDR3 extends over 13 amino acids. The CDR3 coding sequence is TGTGCCGGCAGAATCTTTGGGGGAGAGACCCAGTACTTC. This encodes CAGRIFGGETQYF.

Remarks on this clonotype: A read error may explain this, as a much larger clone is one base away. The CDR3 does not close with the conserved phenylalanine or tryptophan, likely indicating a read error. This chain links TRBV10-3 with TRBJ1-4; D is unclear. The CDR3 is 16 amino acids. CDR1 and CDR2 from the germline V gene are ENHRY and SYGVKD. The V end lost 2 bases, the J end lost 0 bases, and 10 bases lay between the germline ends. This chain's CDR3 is CAISEARRATNEKLFS. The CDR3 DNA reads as TGTGCCATCAGTGAGGCAAGAAGAGCAACTAATGAAAAACTGTTTTCT.

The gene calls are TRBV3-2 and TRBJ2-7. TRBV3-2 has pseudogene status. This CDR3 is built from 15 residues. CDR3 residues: CASSQGREHLYEQYF. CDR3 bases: TGTGCCAGCAGCCAAGGAAGAGAACACCTCTACGAGCAGTACTTC.

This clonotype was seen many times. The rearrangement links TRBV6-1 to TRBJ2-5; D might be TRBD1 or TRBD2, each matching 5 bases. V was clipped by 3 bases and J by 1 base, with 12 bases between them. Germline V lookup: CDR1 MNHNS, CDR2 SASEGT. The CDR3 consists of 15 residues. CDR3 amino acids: CASSETRDPQETQYF. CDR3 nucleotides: TGTGCCAGCAGTGAGACCCGGGACCCCCAAGAGACCCAGTACTTC.

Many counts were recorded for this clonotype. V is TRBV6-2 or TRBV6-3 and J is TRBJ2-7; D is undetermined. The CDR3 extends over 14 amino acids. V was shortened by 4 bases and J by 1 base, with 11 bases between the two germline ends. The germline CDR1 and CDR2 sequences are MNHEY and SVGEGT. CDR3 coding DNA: TGTGCCAGCAGTTCGAAGCTATTTTCCTACGAGCAGTACTTC. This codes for CASSSKLFSYEQYF.

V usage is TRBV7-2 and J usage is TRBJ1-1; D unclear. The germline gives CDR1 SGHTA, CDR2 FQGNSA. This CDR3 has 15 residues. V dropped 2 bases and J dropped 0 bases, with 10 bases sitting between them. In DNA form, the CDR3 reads TGTGCCAGCAGCTTACTAGGCATTATGAACACTGAAGCTTTCTTT. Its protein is CASSLLGIMNTEAFF.

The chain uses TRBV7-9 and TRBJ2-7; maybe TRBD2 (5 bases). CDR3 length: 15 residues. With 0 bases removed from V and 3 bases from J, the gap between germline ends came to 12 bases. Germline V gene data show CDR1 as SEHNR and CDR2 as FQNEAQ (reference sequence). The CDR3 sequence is CASSLAGDGYYEQYF. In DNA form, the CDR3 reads TGTGCCAGCAGCTTAGCGGGAGACGGTTACTACGAGCAGTACTTC.

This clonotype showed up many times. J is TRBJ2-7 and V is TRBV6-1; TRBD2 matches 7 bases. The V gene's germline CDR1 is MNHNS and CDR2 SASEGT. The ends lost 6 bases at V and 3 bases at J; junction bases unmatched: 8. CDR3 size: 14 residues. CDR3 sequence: CASRPFREDYEQYF. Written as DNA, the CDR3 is TGTGCCAGCAGACCATTTCGGGAGGACTACGAGCAGTACTTC.

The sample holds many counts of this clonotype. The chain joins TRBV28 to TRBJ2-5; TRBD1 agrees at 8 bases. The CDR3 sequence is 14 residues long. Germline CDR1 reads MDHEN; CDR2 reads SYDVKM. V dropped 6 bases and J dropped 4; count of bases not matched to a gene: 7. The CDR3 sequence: CASRVTGDGETQYF. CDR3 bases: TGTGCCAGCAGAGTGACAGGGGACGGAGAGACCCAGTACTTC. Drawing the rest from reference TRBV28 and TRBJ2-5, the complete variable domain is DVKVTQSSRYLVKRTGEKVFLECVQDMDHENMFWYRQDPGLGLRLIYFSYDVKMKEKGDIPEGYSVSREKKERFSLILESASTNQTSMYLCASRVTGDGETQYFGPGTRLLVL.

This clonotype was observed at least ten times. The CDR3 region is CASSPPGHEQYF. In nucleotides, the CDR3 is TGTGCCAGCAGTCCACCTGGCCACGAGCAGTACTTC. The gene calls are TRBV2 and TRBJ2-7; D unclear. CDR1 is SNHLY and CDR2 is FYNNEI in the germline V gene. This CDR3 has 12 residues. The V end lost 5 bases, the J end lost 5 bases, and 10 bases lay between the germline ends.